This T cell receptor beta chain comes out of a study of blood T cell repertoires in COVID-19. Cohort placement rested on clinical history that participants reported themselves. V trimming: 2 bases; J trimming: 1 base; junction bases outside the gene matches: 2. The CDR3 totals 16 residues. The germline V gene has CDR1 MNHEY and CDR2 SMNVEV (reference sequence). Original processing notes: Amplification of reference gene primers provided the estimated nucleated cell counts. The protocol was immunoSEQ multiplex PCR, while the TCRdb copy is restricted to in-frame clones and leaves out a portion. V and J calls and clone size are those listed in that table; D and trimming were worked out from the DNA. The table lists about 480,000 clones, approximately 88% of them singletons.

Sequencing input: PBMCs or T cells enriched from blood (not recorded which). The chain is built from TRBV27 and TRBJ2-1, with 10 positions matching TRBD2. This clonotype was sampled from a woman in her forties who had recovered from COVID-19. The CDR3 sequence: CASSLKREGSYNEQFF. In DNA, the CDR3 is TGTGCCAGCAGTTTAAAGCGGGAGGGGTCCTACAATGAGCAGTTCTTC.